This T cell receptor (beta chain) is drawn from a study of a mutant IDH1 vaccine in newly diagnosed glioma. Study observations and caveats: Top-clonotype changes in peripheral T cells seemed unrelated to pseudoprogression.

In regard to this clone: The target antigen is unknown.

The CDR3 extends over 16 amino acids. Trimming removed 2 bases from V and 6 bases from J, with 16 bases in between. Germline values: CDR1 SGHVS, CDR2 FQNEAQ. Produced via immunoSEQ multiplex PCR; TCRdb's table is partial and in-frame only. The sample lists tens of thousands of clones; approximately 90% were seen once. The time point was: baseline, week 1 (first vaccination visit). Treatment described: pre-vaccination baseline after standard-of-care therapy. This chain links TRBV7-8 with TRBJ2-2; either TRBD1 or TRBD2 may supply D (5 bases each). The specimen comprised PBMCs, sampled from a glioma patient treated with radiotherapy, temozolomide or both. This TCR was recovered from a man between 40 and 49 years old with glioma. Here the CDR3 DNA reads TGTGCCAGCAGCTTAATGTTGGGGGTCACGTCCGGGGAGCTGTTTTTT. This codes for CASSLMLGVTSGELFF.